The clone carrying this TCR beta chain was picked up one time. Its target is unknown. The source of the sample is a study of shared clonotypes between healthy human individuals. Whole-study context: Donor composition was a couple of women and a few men, aged 18 to 49.

V lost 2 bases, J lost 7 bases, and 12 bases lay in between. In germline, CDR1 is SGHRS, CDR2 YFSETQ. The CDR3 has 13 residues. Here immunoSEQ multiplex PCR was the method, and the copy in TCRdb shows in-frame clones only, minus some. The sample carries approximately 2.3 million clones, over 90% recorded once. Regarding the study as a whole: Despite large depth, rarefaction showed incomplete sorted-subset sequencing. Clonotypes that were shared across a handful of donors made up about 5.1% of naive CD4 clonotypes.

Healthy HIV-negative adults without recent acute infections or vaccinations served as donors. Sequenced input: naive CD4+ T cells from PBMCs. Regarding subset: CD45RA+ positively selected. This chain joins TRBV5-1 and TRBJ1-2; D is unclear. This TCR was sampled from a young man in good health. Some clones in this sample may be carry-over from other donors' samples. CDR3 DNA: TGCGCCAGCAGCTTAGAACAAGGGCCTGGCTACACCTTC. Translating gives CASSLEQGPGYTF.